This T cell receptor (beta chain) stems from a study of beta chain features in type 1 diabetes listed by TCRdb under 2018. About the study as a whole: Mean age, gender distribution, total cell number and subset yield were not different between patients and healthy donors. Across all samples, some 99 million sorted cells were examined, and cell number per subset correlated strongly with RNA yield. Regulatory and stem cell-like memory subsets were isolated from only 8 patients and 8 healthy donors, whereas naive and central memory subsets came from all 30 or so donors. The study compared TCRB repertoires of sorted circulating CD4+ T cell subsets between recently diagnosed type 1 diabetes patients and matched healthy donors.

The entire amount of isolated RNA was reverse transcribed using the High Capacity cDNA Reverse Transcription Kit, so the sequenced TCRB transcripts were expressed ones. Naive, central memory and regulatory T cell samples underwent deep immunoSEQ sequencing, averaging roughly 3.5 million total reads per sample. After sorted cells were lysed in RLT buffer, RNA was extracted with DNase-treated RNeasy Micro or Mini kits, with the choice depending on cell number. Each cell subset was processed separately to prevent cross-contamination, with patient and healthy donor samples processed together. Using the immunoSEQ multiplex PCR, TCRB sequences were amplified from cDNA into 87-bp fragments spanning the CDR3 region. Amplicons were sequenced on the Illumina HiSeq platform. The study's own analysis went as follows. Synthetic template baselines were used to correct PCR bias computationally, reads within Hamming distance 2 were collapsed together, and singletons that could not be merged were discarded. By aligning reads against IMGT, V, D and J genes, CDR3 length, and insertions or deletions at six rearrangement sites were assigned. Within each subset, clonotype counts were normalized to sorted cell number, after which true diversity and Gini coefficients were computed with the tcR R package. The overlap coefficient, calculated on TCRB nucleotide sequences, was used to quantify repertoire sharing. TCRdb obtained this table from immuneACCESS and retained in-frame rearrangements with V and J assigned. These tables miss some clones; where compared with another copy, unresolved V genes account for less than half of the shortfall, and the remainder is unexplained. The V and J calls and the clone size are those of that table, but D and trimming were determined from the DNA. For this sample there are 300,000 to 350,000 clones; 14% appear just once. Together, the top ten hold about 6.6% of the sample.

What the authors observed across the whole study: Because cDNA was sequenced instead of genomic DNA, highly expressing activated cells could be over-represented, though the groups showed no difference in activation or CD3 levels. At VDJ recombination sites, type 1 diabetes patients had fewer insertions and more deleted nucleotides, which implies abnormalities in thymic rearrangement. In all four CD4+ subsets, TCRB CDR3 length was moderately but significantly shorter in type 1 diabetes patients. Shorter templates might be favored by PCR, yet because patient and control samples were amplified and corrected together, any such skew would affect both groups equally. Naive, central memory and regulatory TCRB repertoires appeared to be more alike among patients than among healthy donors. Because the HLA sub-analyses included only small numbers of individuals, any influence of HLA type on TCRB rearrangement was left unresolved.

Of note for this clone: Its antigen target is currently unknown. Per-base quality was not reported, and no clone a single base away is much larger than it.

The germline ends are 7 bases apart after V is trimmed by 3 bases and J by 1 base. CDR1 and CDR2, per the germline V gene, are SGHNT and YENEEA. The CDR3 numbers 15 residues from cysteine through phenylalanine. Only the CDR3 DNA is retained, 45 bases long and in frame from the first base. Each donor gave one peripheral blood draw, roughly 120 mL on average, collected into heparinised tubes. Naive, central memory, regulatory and stem cell-like memory CD4+ T cells were sorted on a BD FACSAria II using a panel including CD45RO, CCR7, CD25, CD127, CD95 and CD27. A purity above 95% was achieved for all sorted populations. PBMCs were isolated right away by Lymphoprep density gradient centrifugation and were stained directly, without culture. So that batch effects would be minimized, each experiment stained and sorted samples in pairs, pairing one healthy donor with one patient.

Recombination connected TRBV11-3 to TRBJ2-6; the D gene assignment is ambiguous. The specimen sequenced was central memory CD4+ T cells from blood. This receptor was taken from a young man in good health. The CDR3 region reads CASSLGKSGANVLTF. The DNA sequence is given as TGTGCCAGCAGCTTGGGCAAATCTGGGGCCAACGTCCTGACTTTC.